The clone carrying this T cell receptor (beta chain) was recorded only once. Its antigen is not known. This sample is part of a study of shared clonotypes between healthy human individuals. Study-wide points: Clonotype sharing across donors was expected to vary with sequencing depth. Only a few donors were included, so the genetic and exposure-history diversity represented was limited.

Every subset had its genomic DNA shared out evenly among several immunoSEQ plates. Here immunoSEQ multiplex PCR was the method, and the copy in TCRdb shows in-frame clones only, minus some. The sample shows fewer than 1.6 million clones, around 98.5% of them seen only once. V gave up 2 bases and J gave up 3 bases; unmatched junction bases: 0. This CDR3 has 15 residues. Germline CDR1 LGHNA, CDR2 YSLEER. This sequence was found in a man younger than 40 in good health. Sequencing was done on a sample of naive CD4+ T cells sorted from blood. As to subset: CD45RA+ positively selected. The chain employs TRBV4-3 and TRBJ2-1; TRBD2 matches 11 bases. CDR3 sequence reads: CASSQLAGGYNEQFF. DNA for the CDR3: TGCGCCAGCAGCCAACTAGCGGGAGGCTACAATGAGCAGTTCTTC.